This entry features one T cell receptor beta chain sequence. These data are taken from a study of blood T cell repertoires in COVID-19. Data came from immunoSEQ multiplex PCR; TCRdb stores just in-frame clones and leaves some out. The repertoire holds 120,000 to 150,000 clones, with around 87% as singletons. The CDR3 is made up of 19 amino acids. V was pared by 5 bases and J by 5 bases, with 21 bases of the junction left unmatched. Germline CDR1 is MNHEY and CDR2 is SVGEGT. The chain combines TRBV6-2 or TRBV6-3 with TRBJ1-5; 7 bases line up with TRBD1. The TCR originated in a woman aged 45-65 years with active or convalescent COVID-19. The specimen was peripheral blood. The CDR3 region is CASSPASGSGDRDYQPQHF. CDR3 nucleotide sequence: TGTGCCAGCAGTCCCGCGTCGGGATCAGGTGACAGGGATTATCAGCCCCAGCATTTT.